This TCR beta chain is from a study of cytomegalovirus exposure and HLA in healthy donors. General study findings and limits: Overall, roughly 170 TCR beta chains were annotated as cytomegalovirus-associated.

A remark on this clone: Its antigen is unknown.

A multiplex PCR was run with 60 Vbeta primers and 13 Jbeta primers. Assay: immunoSEQ multiplex PCR; the TCRdb copy retains only in-frame clones and omits some. Of 150,000 to 200,000 clones listed, almost 85% are singletons. The sequence came from a man younger than 45 in good health and CMV-seronegative. What was sequenced was PBMCs.

Written as DNA, the CDR3 is TGTGCCAGCAGCGTATGGGCTAGCGGGAATGAGCAGTTCTTC. This translates into CASSVWASGNEQFF. The gene calls are TRBV9 and TRBJ2-1, with 8 bases that match TRBD2. The germline CDR1 and CDR2 sequences are SGDLS and YYNGEE. CDR3 length: 14 amino acids. Germline trimming cut 1 base from V and 7 bases from J; bases unmatched to any gene: 4.